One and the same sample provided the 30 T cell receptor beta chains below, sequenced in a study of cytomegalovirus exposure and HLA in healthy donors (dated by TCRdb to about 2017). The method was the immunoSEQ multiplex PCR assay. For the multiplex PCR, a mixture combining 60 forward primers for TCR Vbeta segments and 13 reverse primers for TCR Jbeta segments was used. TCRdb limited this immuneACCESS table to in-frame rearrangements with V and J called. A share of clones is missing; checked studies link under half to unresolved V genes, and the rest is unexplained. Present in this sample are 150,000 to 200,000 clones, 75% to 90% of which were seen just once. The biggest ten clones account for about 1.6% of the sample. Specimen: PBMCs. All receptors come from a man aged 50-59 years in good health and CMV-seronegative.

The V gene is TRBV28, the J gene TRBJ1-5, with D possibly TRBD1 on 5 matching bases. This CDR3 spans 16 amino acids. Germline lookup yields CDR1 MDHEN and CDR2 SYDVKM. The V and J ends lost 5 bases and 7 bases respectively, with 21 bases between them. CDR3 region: CASSRPSWQGRQPQHF. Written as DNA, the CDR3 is TGTGCCAGCAGTCGACCCTCGTGGCAGGGAAGGCAGCCCCAGCATTTT.

The CDR3 sequence: CASSWIRSGQAYEQYF. As DNA, the CDR3 is TGCGCCAGCAGCTGGATTAGGTCCGGACAGGCCTACGAGCAGTACTTC. The rearrangement links TRBV5-1 to TRBJ2-5; 7 nucleotides line up with TRBD1. The DNA matches TRBJ2-7 better at its end, which makes the J call doubtful. CDR3 length equals 16 residues. The germline V gene encodes CDR1 SGHRS and CDR2 YFSETQ.

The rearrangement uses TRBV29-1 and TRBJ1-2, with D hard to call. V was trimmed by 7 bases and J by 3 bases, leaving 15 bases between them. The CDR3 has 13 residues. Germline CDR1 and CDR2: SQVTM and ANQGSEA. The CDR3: CSAESGGDYGYTF. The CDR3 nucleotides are TGCAGCGCAGAGTCGGGCGGGGACTATGGCTACACCTTC.

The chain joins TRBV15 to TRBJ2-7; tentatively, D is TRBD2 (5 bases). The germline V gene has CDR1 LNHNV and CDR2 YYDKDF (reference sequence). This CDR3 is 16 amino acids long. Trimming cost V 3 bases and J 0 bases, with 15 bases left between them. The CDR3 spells CATSSGPRGSSYEQYF. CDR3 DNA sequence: TGTGCCACCAGCAGTGGACCGAGAGGGAGCTCCTACGAGCAGTACTTC.

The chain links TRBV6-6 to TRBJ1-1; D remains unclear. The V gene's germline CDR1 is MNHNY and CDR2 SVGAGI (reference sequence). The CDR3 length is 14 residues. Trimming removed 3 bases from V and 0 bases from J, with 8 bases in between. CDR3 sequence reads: CASSYQVMNTEAFF. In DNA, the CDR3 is TGTGCCAGCAGTTATCAGGTGATGAACACTGAAGCTTTCTTT.

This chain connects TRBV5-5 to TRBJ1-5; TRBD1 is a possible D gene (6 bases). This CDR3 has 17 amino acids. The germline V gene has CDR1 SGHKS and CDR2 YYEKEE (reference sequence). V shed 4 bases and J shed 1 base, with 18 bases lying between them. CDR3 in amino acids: CASSGIGGRASNQPQHF. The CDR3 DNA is TGTGCCAGCAGCGGGATCGGGGGGCGTGCCAGCAATCAGCCCCAGCATTTT.

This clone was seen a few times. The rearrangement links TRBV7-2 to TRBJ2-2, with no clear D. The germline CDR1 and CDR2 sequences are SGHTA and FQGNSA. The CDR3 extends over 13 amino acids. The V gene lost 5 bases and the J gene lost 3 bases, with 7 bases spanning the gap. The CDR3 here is CASSVVDTGELFF. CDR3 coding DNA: TGTGCCAGCAGCGTGGTAGACACCGGGGAGCTGTTTTTT.

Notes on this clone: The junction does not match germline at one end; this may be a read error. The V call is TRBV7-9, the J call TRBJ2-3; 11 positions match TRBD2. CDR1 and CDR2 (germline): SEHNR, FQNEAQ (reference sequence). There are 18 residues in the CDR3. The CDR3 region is CSSSPRSSSGGASDTQYF. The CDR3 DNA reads TGTTCCAGCAGTCCAAGGAGTAGTAGCGGGGGGGCCTCAGATACGCAGTATTTT.

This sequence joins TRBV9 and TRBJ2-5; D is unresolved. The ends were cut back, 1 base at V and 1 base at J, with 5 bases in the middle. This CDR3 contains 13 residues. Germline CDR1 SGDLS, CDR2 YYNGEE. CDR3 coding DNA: TGTGCCAGCAGCGTATCGAGCCAAGAGACCCAGTACTTC. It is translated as CASSVSSQETQYF.

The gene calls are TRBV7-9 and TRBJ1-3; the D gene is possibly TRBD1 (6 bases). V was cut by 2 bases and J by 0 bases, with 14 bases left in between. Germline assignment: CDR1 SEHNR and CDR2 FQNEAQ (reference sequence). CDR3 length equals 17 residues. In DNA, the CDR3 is TGTGCCAGCAGCTTAATCAGGGGCAGGAGCTCTGGAAACACCATATATTTT. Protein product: CASSLIRGRSSGNTIYF.

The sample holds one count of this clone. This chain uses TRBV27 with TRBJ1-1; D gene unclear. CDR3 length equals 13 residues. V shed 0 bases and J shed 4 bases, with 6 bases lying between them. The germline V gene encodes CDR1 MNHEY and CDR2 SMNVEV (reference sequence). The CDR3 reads CASSLSGGTEAFF. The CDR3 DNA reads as TGTGCCAGCAGTTTATCGGGAGGCACTGAAGCTTTCTTT.

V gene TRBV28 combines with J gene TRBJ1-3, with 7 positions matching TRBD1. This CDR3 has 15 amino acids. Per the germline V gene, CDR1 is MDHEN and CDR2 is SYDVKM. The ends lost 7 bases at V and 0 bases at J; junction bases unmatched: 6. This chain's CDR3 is CASNTGTDSGNTIYF. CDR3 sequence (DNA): TGTGCCAGCAATACCGGGACAGACTCTGGAAACACCATATATTTT. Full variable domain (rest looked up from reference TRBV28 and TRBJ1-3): DVKVTQSSRYLVKRTGEKVFLECVQDMDHENMFWYRQDPGLGLRLIYFSYDVKMKEKGDIPEGYSVSREKKERFSLILESASTNQTSMYLCASNTGTDSGNTIYFGEGSWLTVV.

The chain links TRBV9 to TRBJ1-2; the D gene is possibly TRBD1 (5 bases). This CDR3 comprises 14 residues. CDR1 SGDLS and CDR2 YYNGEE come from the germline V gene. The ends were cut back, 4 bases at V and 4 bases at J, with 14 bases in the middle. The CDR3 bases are TGTGCCAGCAGCCTGGGGGGAGGAGCCTATGGCTACACCTTC. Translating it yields CASSLGGGAYGYTF.

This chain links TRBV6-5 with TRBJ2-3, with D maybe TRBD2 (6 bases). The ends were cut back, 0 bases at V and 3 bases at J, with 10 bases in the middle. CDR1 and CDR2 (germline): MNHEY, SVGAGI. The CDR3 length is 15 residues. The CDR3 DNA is TGTGCCAGCAGTTACTCGGGGACTTGGACAGATACGCAGTATTTT. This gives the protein CASSYSGTWTDTQYF.

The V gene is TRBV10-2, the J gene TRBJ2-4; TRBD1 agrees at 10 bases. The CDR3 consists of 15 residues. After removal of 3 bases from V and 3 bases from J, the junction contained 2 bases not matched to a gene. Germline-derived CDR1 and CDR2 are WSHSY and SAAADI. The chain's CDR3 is CASSDGQGGKNIQYF. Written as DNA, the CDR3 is TGCGCCAGCAGTGACGGACAGGGGGGCAAAAACATTCAGTACTTC.

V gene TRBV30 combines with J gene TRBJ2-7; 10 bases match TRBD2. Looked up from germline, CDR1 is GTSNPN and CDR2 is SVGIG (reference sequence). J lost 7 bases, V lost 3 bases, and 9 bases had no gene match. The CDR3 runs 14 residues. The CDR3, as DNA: TGTGCCTGGAGCGCGCTAGCGGGAGTTAGTGAGCAGTACTTC. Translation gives CAWSALAGVSEQYF.

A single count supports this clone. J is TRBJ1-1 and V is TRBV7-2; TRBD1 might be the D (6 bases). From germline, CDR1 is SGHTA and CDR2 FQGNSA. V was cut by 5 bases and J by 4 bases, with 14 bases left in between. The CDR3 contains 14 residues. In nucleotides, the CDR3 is TGTGCCAGCAGCGCGGACAGAGGGGGCACTGAAGCTTTCTTT. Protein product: CASSADRGGTEAFF.

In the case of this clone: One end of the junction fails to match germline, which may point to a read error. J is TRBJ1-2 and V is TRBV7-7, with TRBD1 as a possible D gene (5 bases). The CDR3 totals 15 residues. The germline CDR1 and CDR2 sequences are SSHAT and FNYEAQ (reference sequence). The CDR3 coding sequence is TGTGCTAGCAGCTTTCCCCCGGGGGGGGGTTATGGCTACACCTTC. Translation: CASSFPPGGGYGYTF.

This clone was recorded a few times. CDR3 nucleotide sequence: TGCGCCAGCAGCCAACCGACTAGCGGATCCTACGAGCAGTACTTC. This translates into CASSQPTSGSYEQYF. The gene calls are TRBV4-1 and TRBJ2-7; 9 bases agree with TRBD2. The CDR3 is 15 amino acids. With 2 bases clipped from V and 1 base from J, the junction kept 3 bases outside the gene matches. The V gene's germline CDR1 is MGHRA and CDR2 YSYEKL.

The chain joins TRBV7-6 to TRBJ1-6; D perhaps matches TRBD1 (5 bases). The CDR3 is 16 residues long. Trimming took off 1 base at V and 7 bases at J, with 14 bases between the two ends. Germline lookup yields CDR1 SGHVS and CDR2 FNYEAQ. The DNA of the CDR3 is TGTGCCAGCAGCTTAGGAAATAACAGGATCAATTCACCCCTCCACTTT. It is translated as CASSLGNNRINSPLHF. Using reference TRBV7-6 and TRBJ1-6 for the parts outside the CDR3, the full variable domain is GAGVSQSPRYKVTKRGQDVALRCDPISGHVSLYWYRQALGQGPEFLTYFNYEAQQDKSGLPNDRFSAERPEGSISTLTIQRTEQRDSAMYRCASSLGNNRINSPLHFGNGTRLTVT.

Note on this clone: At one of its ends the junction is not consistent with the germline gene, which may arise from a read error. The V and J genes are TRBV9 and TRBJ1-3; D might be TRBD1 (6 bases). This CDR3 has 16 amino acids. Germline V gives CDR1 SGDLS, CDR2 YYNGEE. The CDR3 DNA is TGTGCCGGCAGCGGCCTACAGGGTCGGTCGGGAAACACCATATATTTT. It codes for CAGSGLQGRSGNTIYF.

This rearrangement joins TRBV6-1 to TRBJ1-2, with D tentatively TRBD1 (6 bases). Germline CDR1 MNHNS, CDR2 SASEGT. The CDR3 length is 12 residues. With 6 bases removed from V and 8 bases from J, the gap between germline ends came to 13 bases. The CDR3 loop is CASRGRGRGYTF. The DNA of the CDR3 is TGTGCCAGCAGAGGCAGGGGTAGAGGCTACACCTTC.

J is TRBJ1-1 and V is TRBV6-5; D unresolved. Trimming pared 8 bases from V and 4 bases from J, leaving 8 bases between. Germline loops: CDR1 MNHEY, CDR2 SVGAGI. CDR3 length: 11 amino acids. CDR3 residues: CASSRGTEAFF. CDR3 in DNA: TGTGCCAGCTCTCGCGGCACTGAAGCTTTCTTT.

For the CDR3, the DNA is TGTGCCAGCAGTCCTTTACAGGTGGGCACAGATACGCAGTATTTT. This codes for CASSPLQVGTDTQYF. V is TRBV27 and J is TRBJ2-3, with D tentatively TRBD1 (5 bases). Germline V gene data show CDR1 as MNHEY and CDR2 as SMNVEV (reference sequence). V was cut by 5 bases and J by 1 base, with 13 bases left in between. This CDR3 is 15 amino acids long.

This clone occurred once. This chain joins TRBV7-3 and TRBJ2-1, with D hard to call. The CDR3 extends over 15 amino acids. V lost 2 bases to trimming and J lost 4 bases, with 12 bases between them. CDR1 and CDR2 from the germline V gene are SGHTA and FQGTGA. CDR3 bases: TGTGCCAGCAGCTTATCTCCTGACAATTACAATGAGCAGTTCTTC. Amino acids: CASSLSPDNYNEQFF.

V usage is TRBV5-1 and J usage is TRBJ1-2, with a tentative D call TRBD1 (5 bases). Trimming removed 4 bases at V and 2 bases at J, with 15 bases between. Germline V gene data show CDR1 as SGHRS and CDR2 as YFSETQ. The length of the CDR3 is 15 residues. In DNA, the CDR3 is TGCGCCAGCAGCCCGGGACTGTTGGCCAACTATGGCTACACCTTC. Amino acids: CASSPGLLANYGYTF.

DNA for the CDR3: TGTGCCAGTAGTTCCCGGTTGGGGAGGGGTCTAGAGACCCAGTACTTC. Translation: CASSSRLGRGLETQYF. This chain uses TRBV19 with TRBJ2-5; 7 nucleotides agree with TRBD2. Unmatched junction bases numbered 13, after V lost 5 bases and J lost 4 bases. This CDR3 comprises 16 residues. Germline V gives CDR1 LNHDA, CDR2 SQIVND (reference sequence).

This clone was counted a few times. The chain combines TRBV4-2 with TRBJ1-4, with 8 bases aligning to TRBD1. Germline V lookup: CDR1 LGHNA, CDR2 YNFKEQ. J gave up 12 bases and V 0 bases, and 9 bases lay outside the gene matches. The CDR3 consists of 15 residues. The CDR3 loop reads CASSQDRGRRMELFF. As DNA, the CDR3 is TGTGCCAGCAGCCAAGACAGGGGGCGTCGCATGGAACTGTTTTTT.

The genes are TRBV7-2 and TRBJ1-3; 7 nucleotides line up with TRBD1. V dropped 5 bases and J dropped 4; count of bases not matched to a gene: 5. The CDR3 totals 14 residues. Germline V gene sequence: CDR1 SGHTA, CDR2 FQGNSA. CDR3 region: CASSQTGAGNTIYF. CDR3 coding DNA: TGTGCCAGCAGCCAAACAGGGGCCGGAAACACCATATATTTT.

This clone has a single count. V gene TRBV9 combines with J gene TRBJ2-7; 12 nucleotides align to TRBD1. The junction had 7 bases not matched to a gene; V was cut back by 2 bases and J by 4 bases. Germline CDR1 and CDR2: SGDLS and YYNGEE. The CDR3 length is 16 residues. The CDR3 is CASSVGGQGARYEQYF. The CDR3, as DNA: TGTGCCAGCAGCGTGGGGGGACAGGGGGCGCGGTACGAGCAGTACTTC.